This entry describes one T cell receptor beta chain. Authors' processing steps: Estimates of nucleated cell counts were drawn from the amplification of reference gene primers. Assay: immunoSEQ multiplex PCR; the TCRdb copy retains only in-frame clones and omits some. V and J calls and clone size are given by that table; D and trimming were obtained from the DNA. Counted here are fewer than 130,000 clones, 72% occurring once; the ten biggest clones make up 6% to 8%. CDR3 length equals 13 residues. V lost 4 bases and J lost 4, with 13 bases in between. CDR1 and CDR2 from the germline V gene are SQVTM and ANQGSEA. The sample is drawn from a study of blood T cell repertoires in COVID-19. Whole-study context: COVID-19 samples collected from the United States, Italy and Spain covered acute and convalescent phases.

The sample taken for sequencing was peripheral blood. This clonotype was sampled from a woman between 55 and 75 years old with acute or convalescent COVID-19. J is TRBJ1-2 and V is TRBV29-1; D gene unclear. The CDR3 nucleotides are TGCAGCGTTGCCGATTTTCGGGGCTATGGCTACACCTTC. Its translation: CSVADFRGYGYTF.